Below, 18 T cell receptor beta chains from the same sample are listed, as sequenced in a study of blood T cell repertoires in COVID-19. Libraries were prepared by immunoSEQ multiplex PCR; TCRdb keeps only in-frame clonotypes and omits some of them. The sample has some 320,000 clones; around 90% are singletons. The specimen sequenced was PBMCs or T cells enriched from blood (not recorded which). The receptor source for this set is a man between 60 and 75 years old who had recovered from COVID-19.

The genes are TRBV9 and TRBJ1-3; TRBD1 is a possible D gene (6 bases). The V end was cut by 3 bases, the J end by 1 base, with 14 bases between. CDR1 is SGDLS, CDR2 YYNGEE, per germline. CDR3 length: 16 amino acids. CDR3 nucleotide sequence: TGTGCCAGCAGCGGTGGTGGGGGCGCTTCTGGAAACACCATATATTTT. It is translated as CASSGGGGASGNTIYF.

This clone appeared once. The V call is TRBV18, the J call TRBJ1-2; tentative D call: TRBD1 (5 bases). The CDR3 sequence is 16 residues long. V lost 0 bases, J lost 3 bases, and 14 bases lay in between. Germline V gene sequence: CDR1 KGHSH, CDR2 LQKENI. CDR3 bases: TGTGCCAGCTCACCACCCGGATTACAGGACCACTATGGCTACACCTTC. It translates to CASSPPGLQDHYGYTF.

In this sample, this clone turned up once. This rearrangement joins TRBV7-3 to TRBJ2-1, with TRBD2 matching 10 bases. The CDR3 covers 15 residues. With V trimmed by 1 base and J by 8 bases, 5 bases remained unmatched. Germline loops: CDR1 SGHTA, CDR2 FQGTGA. The CDR3 region has the DNA TGTGCCAGCAGCTTAATGTCTAGCGGGAGTGATGAGCAGTTCTTC. Its translation: CASSLMSSGSDEQFF.

The genes are TRBV7-3 and TRBJ2-5, with 7 bases lining up with TRBD2. The germline V gene has CDR1 SGHTA and CDR2 FQGTGA. CDR3 size: 14 residues. V gave up 0 bases and J gave up 4 bases; unmatched junction bases: 2. DNA for the CDR3: TGTGCCAGCAGCTTAACGGTAGCGGGAGAGACCCAGTACTTC. Translation: CASSLTVAGETQYF.

The V gene is TRBV9, the J gene TRBJ1-1; D ambiguous. CDR3 length: 17 amino acids. V lost 0 bases, J lost 0 bases, and 15 bases lay in between. From germline, CDR1 is SGDLS and CDR2 YYNGEE. The CDR3: CASSVVGQVQMNTEAFF. The CDR3 DNA reads as TGTGCCAGCAGCGTAGTGGGTCAAGTACAGATGAACACTGAAGCTTTCTTT.

V and J are TRBV5-1 and TRBJ1-3; weak D call: TRBD1 (5 bases). The V end was cut by 6 bases, the J end by 4 bases, with 14 bases between. CDR1 is SGHRS, CDR2 YFSETQ, per germline. This CDR3 comprises 14 residues. DNA of the CDR3: TGCGCCAGCACCCCAGGAGGGGAAGGAAACACCATATATTTT. The encoded protein is CASTPGGEGNTIYF. The variable domain in full, with the rest retrieved from reference TRBV5-1 and TRBJ1-3, is KAGVTQTPRYLIKTRGQQVTLSCSPISGHRSVSWYQQTPGQGLQFLFEYFSETQRNKGNFPGRFSGRQFSNSRSEMNVSTLELGDSALYLCASTPGGEGNTIYFGEGSWLTVV.

This chain uses TRBV29-1 with TRBJ2-7, with D possibly being TRBD1 (7 bases). The V gene's germline CDR1 is SQVTM and CDR2 ANQGSEA. V was cut by 7 bases and J by 9 bases, with 22 bases left in between. The CDR3 loop spans 13 amino acids. CDR3 DNA sequence: TGCAGCGCCCAACCGGGGGCAGGGGGGCGGCAGTACTTC. This sequence encodes CSAQPGAGGRQYF.

This clone was counted only a few times. The chain joins TRBV6-1 to TRBJ2-5; perhaps TRBD2 as D (6 bases). The CDR3 length is 15 residues. Germline lookup yields CDR1 MNHNS and CDR2 SASEGT. The V gene lost 3 bases and the J gene lost 1 base, with 12 bases spanning the gap. Here the CDR3 reads CASSDPGLSQETQYF. For the CDR3, the DNA is TGTGCCAGCAGTGATCCGGGACTGAGCCAAGAGACCCAGTACTTC.

This chain links TRBV5-6 with TRBJ2-3, with TRBD2 matching 10 bases. Trimming cost V 1 base and J 3 bases; bases outside gene matches: 8. The CDR3 is 17 amino acids. The germline V gene has CDR1 SGHDT and CDR2 YYEEEE. CDR3 DNA sequence: TGTGCCAGCAGCTTGCCCCTAGCGGGAGCATCAACAGATACGCAGTATTTT. Translated: CASSLPLAGASTDTQYF. Full variable domain (remainder filled in from reference TRBV5-6 and TRBJ2-3): DAGVTQSPTHLIKTRGQQVTLRCSPKSGHDTVSWYQQALGQGPQFIFQYYEEEERQRGNFPDRFSGHQFPNYSSELNVNALLLGDSALYLCASSLPLAGASTDTQYFGPGTRLTVL.

This chain uses TRBV4-1 with TRBJ1-5, with 8 bases lining up with TRBD1. V dropped 2 bases and J dropped 9; count of bases not matched to a gene: 12. The CDR3 covers 16 residues. The germline V gene encodes CDR1 MGHRA and CDR2 YSYEKL. The CDR3 sequence: CASSQLRTGRSGPQHF. Here the CDR3 DNA reads TGCGCCAGCAGCCAATTGCGGACAGGGAGGAGTGGGCCCCAGCATTTT.

The J gene is TRBJ2-7, the V gene TRBV27, with TRBD2 identical over 10 bases. This CDR3 region has 16 residues. CDR1 and CDR2 (germline): MNHEY, SMNVEV (reference sequence). Unmatched junction bases numbered 13, after V lost 8 bases and J lost 3 bases. For the CDR3, the DNA is TGTGCCAGCCGCGGGTGGGTGGGACTAGCGAGCTACGAGCAGTACTTC. Amino acid sequence: CASRGWVGLASYEQYF.

The chain has TRBV7-3 and TRBJ2-1; TRBD2 matches at 11 bases. This CDR3 is built from 14 residues. V shed 3 bases, J shed 6 bases, and the junction held 1 base outside the gene matches. The germline CDR1 and CDR2 sequences are SGHTA and FQGTGA. CDR3 coding DNA: TGTGCCAGCAGCTTGGGGACTAGCGGCAATGAGCAGTTCTTC. It yields the protein CASSLGTSGNEQFF.

This clone was counted once. V gene TRBV14 combines with J gene TRBJ2-3, with 10 bases identical to TRBD2. Germline trimming cut 3 bases from V and 6 bases from J; bases unmatched to any gene: 12. The germline V gene encodes CDR1 SGHDN and CDR2 FVKESK. The CDR3 covers 17 residues. CDR3 region: CASSHLSGRPGGDTQYF. In DNA, the CDR3 is TGTGCCAGCAGCCACCTTAGCGGGAGGCCCGGTGGGGATACGCAGTATTTT.

The chain has TRBV18 and TRBJ1-4; tentatively, D is TRBD1 (5 bases). Trimming pared 6 bases from V and 4 bases from J, leaving 9 bases between. This CDR3 spans 13 amino acids. Looked up from germline, CDR1 is KGHSH and CDR2 is LQKENI. CDR3: CASSGQGNEKLFF. The CDR3 coding sequence is TGTGCCAGCTCCGGGCAGGGTAATGAAAAACTGTTTTTT.

The chain links TRBV28 to TRBJ1-1; 11 positions agree with TRBD1. The CDR3 loop spans 15 amino acids. Unmatched junction bases numbered 5, after V lost 8 bases and J lost 0 bases. Germline V gene data show CDR1 as MDHEN and CDR2 as SYDVKM. This CDR3 is CASLRDRGVNTEAFF. CDR3 sequence (DNA): TGTGCCAGCCTCCGGGACAGGGGGGTGAACACTGAAGCTTTCTTT. The full variable domain, completed using reference TRBV28 and TRBJ1-1, is DVKVTQSSRYLVKRTGEKVFLECVQDMDHENMFWYRQDPGLGLRLIYFSYDVKMKEKGDIPEGYSVSREKKERFSLILESASTNQTSMYLCASLRDRGVNTEAFFGQGTRLTVV.

CDR3 nucleotides: TGTGCCAGCAGCGCCGGACAGGGGGTTACTGAAGCTTTCTTT. Translating it yields CASSAGQGVTEAFF. J is TRBJ1-1 and V is TRBV9; 10 bases are shared with TRBD1. CDR1 SGDLS and CDR2 YYNGEE come from the germline V gene. With 3 bases clipped from V and 5 bases from J, the junction kept 4 bases outside the gene matches. This CDR3 region has 14 residues.

The V and J genes are TRBV7-9 and TRBJ2-3, with 10 bases lining up with TRBD2. Per the germline V gene, CDR1 is SEHNR and CDR2 is FQNEAQ (reference sequence). With 8 bases clipped from V and 2 bases from J, the junction kept 4 bases outside the gene matches. This CDR3 is 14 amino acids long. The CDR3 DNA is TGTGCCAGCCTCGGACTAGCGGACACAGATACGCAGTATTTT. Amino acids: CASLGLADTDTQYF.

The J gene is TRBJ2-7, the V gene TRBV12-2; whether TRBD1, the table's D call, matches the DNA was not checked. TRBV12-2 is a documented pseudogene. The length of the CDR3 is 17 residues. The CDR3 is CASRLLSYLTGSYEQYF. The CDR3 DNA follows: TGTGCAAGTCGCTTACTTTCGTACCTTACAGGCTCCTACGAGCAGTACTTC.